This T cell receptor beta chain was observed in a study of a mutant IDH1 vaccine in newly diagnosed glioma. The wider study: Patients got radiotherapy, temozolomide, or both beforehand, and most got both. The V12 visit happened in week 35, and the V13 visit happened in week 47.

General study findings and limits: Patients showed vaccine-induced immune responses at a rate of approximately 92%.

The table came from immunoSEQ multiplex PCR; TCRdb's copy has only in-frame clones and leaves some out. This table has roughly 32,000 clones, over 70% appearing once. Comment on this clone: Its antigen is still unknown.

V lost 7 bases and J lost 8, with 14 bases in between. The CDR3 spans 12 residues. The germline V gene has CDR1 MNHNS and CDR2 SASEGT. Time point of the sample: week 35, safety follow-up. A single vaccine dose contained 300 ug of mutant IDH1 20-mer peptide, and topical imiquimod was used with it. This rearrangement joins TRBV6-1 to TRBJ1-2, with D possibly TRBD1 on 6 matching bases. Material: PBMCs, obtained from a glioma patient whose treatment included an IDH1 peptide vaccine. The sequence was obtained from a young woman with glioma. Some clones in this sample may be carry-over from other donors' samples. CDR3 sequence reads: CASKQGLRGYTF. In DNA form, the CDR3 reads TGTGCCAGCAAGCAGGGGCTAAGGGGCTACACCTTC.